This TCR beta chain was identified in a study of post-analysis software for immune sequencing data. The table lists this clonotype with a few counts. Its target is unknown. Overall study findings and caveats: Relative to controls, patients with multiple sclerosis showed significantly lower normalized Chao1 diversity.

Every TCR beta cDNA library bore unique molecular identifiers. TCRdb recomputed calls from the PCR reads with MiXCR, one row per CDR3 protein. The sample lists approximately 660,000 distinct CDR3 sequences, over 45% seen once, with around 10% in the top ten. The sequence came from a girl aged 2 to 9 with multiple sclerosis. Sequenced: blood.

DNA for the CDR3: TGTGCCAGCAGCTCCCGGGAAGCGGGACAAAACAATGAGCAGTTCTTC. As protein: CASSSREAGQNNEQFF. The V and J genes are TRBV7-9 and TRBJ2-1; D may be TRBD2 (7 bases). This CDR3 contains 16 residues. Per germline, CDR1 SEHNR and CDR2 FQNEAQ (reference sequence). V was shortened by 4 bases and J by 5 bases, with 18 bases between the two germline ends.